The rows below give T cell receptor beta chains drawn from one sample of a study of T-cell reconstitution after alpha-beta-depleted transplantation in children. TCRdb ran MiXCR on the PCR reads and lists one entry per CDR3 protein. Of roughly 350,000 distinct CDR3 sequences in the sample, about 17% are singletons; the top ten hold 35% to 50%. The source material was PBMCs, mostly from graft donor cells, sampled 360 days after TCRalphabeta/CD19-depleted stem cell transplant. The receptors derive from a male patient under 10 years old who had a stem cell transplant for acute lymphoblastic leukemia, so the T cells may come from the graft donor. Both conserved end residues are part of each CDR3. The order of the fields is D gene, V gene, J gene, clone size, CDR3 protein, CDR3 DNA. D genes are given only for firm matches. Part of the rows lack a size; the others show once, few, many or a class for expanded clones.

>TRBD2|TRBV12-3/TRBV12-4|TRBJ2-5|many
CASRPGLAGQETQYF
TGTGCCAGCAGACCAGGGCTAGCGGGACAAGAGACCCAGTACTTC
>TRBD1|TRBV28|TRBJ2-7|few
CATYGTDLSYEQYF
TGTGCCACCTACGGGACAGACCTTTCCTACGAGCAGTACTTC
>-|TRBV28|TRBJ1-4|-
CASSPGGHLPWSPNEKLFF
TGTGCCAGCAGTCCCGGGGGACACCTGCCCTGGAGCCCTAATGAAAAACTGTTTTTT
>-|TRBV20-1|TRBJ2-5|few
CSASWDQETQYF
TGCAGTGCTAGTTGGGACCAAGAGACCCAGTACTTC
>TRBD2|TRBV12-5|TRBJ2-1|-
CASGLLTSGSDNEQFF
TGTGCTAGTGGTTTGCTGACTAGCGGGAGCGACAATGAGCAGTTCTTC
>-|TRBV7-8|TRBJ2-1|few
CASSLAARTVTYNEQFF
TGTGCCAGCAGCTTAGCGGCTCGGACAGTTACCTACAATGAGCAGTTCTTC
>-|TRBV6-5|TRBJ1-6|few
CASSSTLGGYNSPLHF
TGTGCCAGCAGTTCCACCTTAGGGGGATATAATTCACCCCTCCACTTT
>TRBD1|TRBV7-9|TRBJ1-1|many
CASSLAGQGAMNTEAFF
TGTGCCAGCAGCTTAGCGGGACAGGGGGCCATGAACACTGAAGCTTTCTTT
>-|TRBV7-2|TRBJ2-3|few
CASSLERASGNTQYF
TGTGCCAGCAGCTTAGAACGGGCGTCCGGGAATACGCAGTATTTT
>TRBD1|TRBV29-1|TRBJ2-5|-
CSVLTGDQETQYF
TGCAGCGTTTTAACAGGGGACCAAGAGACCCAGTACTTC
>-|TRBV12-3/TRBV12-4|TRBJ1-1|many
CASSRGVDAFF
TGTGCCAGCAGTAGAGGGGTAGACGCTTTCTTT
>-|TRBV29-1|TRBJ1-1|-
CSVDRGLGNTEAFF
TGCAGCGTTGATCGTGGATTGGGGAACACTGAAGCTTTCTTT
>TRBD2|TRBV27|TRBJ2-5|few
CASKGSGTETQYF
TGTGCCAGCAAAGGGAGCGGGACGGAGACCCAGTACTTC
>-|TRBV15|TRBJ2-2|-
CATNAATGTGELFF
TGTGCCACCAATGCCGCCACGGGCACCGGGGAGCTGTTTTTT
>-|TRBV12-3/TRBV12-4|TRBJ2-1|few
CASSQSDPIF
TGTGCCAGCAGTCAAAGTGACCCGATCTTC
>-|TRBV12-1|TRBJ1-1|-
CAAAGVNTEAFF
TGTGCCGCAGCGGGGGTAAACACTGAAGCTTTCTTT
>-|TRBV20-1|TRBJ2-3|-
CSARDRASTLSTDTQYF
TGCAGTGCTAGAGATCGGGCTAGCACGTTGAGCACAGATACGCAGTATTTT
>TRBD2|TRBV14|TRBJ2-1|few
CASSPIAGVIYNEQFF
TGTGCCAGCAGCCCGATAGCGGGAGTGATTTACAATGAGCAGTTCTTC
>-|TRBV5-1|TRBJ2-5|few
CASSLGIGVRQETQYF
TGCGCCAGCAGCTTGGGAATAGGGGTTCGCCAAGAGACCCAGTACTTC
>-|TRBV28|TRBJ2-1|many
CASLRRSSYNEQFF
TGTGCCAGCCTTCGGCGGAGCTCCTACAATGAGCAGTTCTTC
>-|TRBV3-1|TRBJ2-3|-
CASSLQTGTDTQYF
TGTGCCAGCAGCCTCCAGACTGGCACAGATACGCAGTATTTT
>TRBD2|TRBV14|TRBJ2-3|-
CASGGGGTDTQYF
TGTGCCAGCGGGGGAGGGGGCACAGATACGCAGTATTTT
>TRBD2|TRBV6-2/TRBV6-3|TRBJ2-1|many
CASSYPRLAVYNEQFF
TGTGCCAGCAGTTACCCTAGACTAGCGGTCTACAATGAGCAGTTCTTC
>-|TRBV20-1|TRBJ2-7|-
CSARGGFNWIAQQYF
TGCAGTGCTAGAGGGGGTTTTAACTGGATAGCCCAGCAGTACTTC
>TRBD1|TRBV4-3|TRBJ2-3|few
CASSQNRQGSTDTQYF
TGCGCCAGCAGCCAAAACAGACAGGGGAGCACAGATACGCAGTATTTT
>TRBD2|TRBV9|TRBJ2-1|few
CASSAGLAGVEQFF
TGTGCCAGCAGCGCAGGACTAGCGGGAGTTGAGCAGTTCTTC
>-|TRBV19|TRBJ1-2|few
CASSIEWQAYGYTF
TGTGCCAGTAGTATAGAATGGCAGGCCTATGGCTACACCTTC
>TRBD2|TRBV7-2|TRBJ2-5|few
CASSLRGLAGRETQYF
TGTGCCAGCAGCTTAAGGGGCCTAGCGGGACGGGAGACCCAGTACTTC
>-|TRBV29-1|TRBJ2-1|few
CSGVALRAFNEQFF
TGCAGCGGAGTCGCTCTCCGGGCCTTTAATGAGCAGTTCTTC
>-|TRBV4-1|TRBJ2-7|few
CASSQGAVTYEQYF
TGCGCCAGCAGCCAAGGCGCAGTTACCTACGAGCAGTACTTC
>-|TRBV7-2|TRBJ1-2|few
CASSRITTPYTF
TGTGCCAGCAGCCGTATTACCACCCCATACACCTTC
>-|TRBV4-2|TRBJ1-4|few
CASSPPAATTNEKLFF
TGTGCCAGCAGCCCCCCGGCAGCAACAACTAATGAAAAACTGTTTTTT
>-|TRBV7-9|TRBJ2-1|many
CASSHPLSYNEQFF
TGTGCCAGCAGCCATCCCTTAAGCTACAATGAGCAGTTCTTC
>-|TRBV10-2|TRBJ2-2|many
CASSPRGGGELFF
TGCGCCAGCAGTCCCAGGGGTGGCGGGGAGCTGTTTTTT
>-|TRBV10-3|TRBJ2-7|many
CAISEALAGYEQYF
TGTGCCATCAGTGAAGCACTAGCCGGGTACGAGCAGTACTTC
>TRBD1|TRBV4-1|TRBJ1-6|few
CASSATGGSPLHF
TGCGCCAGCAGCGCGACAGGGGGATCACCCCTCCACTTT
>-|TRBV2|TRBJ2-2|-
CASSEVTRDRELFF
TGTGCCAGCAGTGAAGTGACGCGGGACCGGGAGCTGTTTTTT
>TRBD2|TRBV20-1|TRBJ2-1|-
CSRSGVSSYNEQFF
TGCAGTCGTAGCGGGGTCAGCTCCTACAATGAGCAGTTCTTC
>TRBD1|TRBV10-3|TRBJ2-1|-
CAISGTGPAGNEQFF
TGTGCCATCAGTGGGACAGGACCAGCCGGTAATGAGCAGTTCTTC
>-|TRBV5-1|TRBJ1-1|-
CASSLRLSTDMNTEAFF
TGCGCCAGCAGCTTGCGGCTCTCGACGGACATGAACACTGAAGCTTTCTTT
>TRBD2|TRBV4-2|TRBJ2-1|few
CASSPGRQEQFF
TGTGCCAGCAGCCCCGGGAGGCAAGAGCAGTTCTTC
>TRBD2|TRBV13|TRBJ2-6|-
CASSSGLAGTGGANVLTF
TGTGCCAGCAGCTCGGGACTAGCGGGGACTGGTGGGGCCAACGTCCTGACTTTC